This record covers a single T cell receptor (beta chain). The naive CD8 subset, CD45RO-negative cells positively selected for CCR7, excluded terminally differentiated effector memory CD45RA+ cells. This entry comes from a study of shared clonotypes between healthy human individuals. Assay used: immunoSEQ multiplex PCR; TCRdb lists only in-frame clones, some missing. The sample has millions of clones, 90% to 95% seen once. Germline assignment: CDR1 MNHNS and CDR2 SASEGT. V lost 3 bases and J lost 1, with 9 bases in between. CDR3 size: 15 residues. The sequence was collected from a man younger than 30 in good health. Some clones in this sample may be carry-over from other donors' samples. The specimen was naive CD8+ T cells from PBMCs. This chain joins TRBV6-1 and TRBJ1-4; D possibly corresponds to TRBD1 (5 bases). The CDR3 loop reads CASSEEGLTNEKLFF. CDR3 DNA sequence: TGTGCCAGCAGTGAGGAGGGACTAACTAATGAAAAACTGTTTTTT.